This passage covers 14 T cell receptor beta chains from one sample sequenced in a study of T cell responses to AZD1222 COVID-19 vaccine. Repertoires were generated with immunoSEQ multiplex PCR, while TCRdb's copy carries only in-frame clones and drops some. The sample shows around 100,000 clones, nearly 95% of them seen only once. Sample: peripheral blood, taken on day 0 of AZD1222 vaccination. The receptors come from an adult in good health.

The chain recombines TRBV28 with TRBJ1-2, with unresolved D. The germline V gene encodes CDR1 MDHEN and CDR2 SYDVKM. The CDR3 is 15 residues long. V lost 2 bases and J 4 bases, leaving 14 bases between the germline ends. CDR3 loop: CASSLPRRGFYGYTF. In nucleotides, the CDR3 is TGTGCCAGCAGTTTACCCCGACGAGGATTCTATGGCTACACCTTC.

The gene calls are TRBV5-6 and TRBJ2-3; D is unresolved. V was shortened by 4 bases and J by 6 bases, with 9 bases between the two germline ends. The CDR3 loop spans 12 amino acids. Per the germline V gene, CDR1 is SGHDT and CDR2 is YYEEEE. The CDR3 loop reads CASSVYGDTQYF. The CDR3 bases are TGTGCCAGCAGCGTCTACGGGGATACGCAGTATTTT.

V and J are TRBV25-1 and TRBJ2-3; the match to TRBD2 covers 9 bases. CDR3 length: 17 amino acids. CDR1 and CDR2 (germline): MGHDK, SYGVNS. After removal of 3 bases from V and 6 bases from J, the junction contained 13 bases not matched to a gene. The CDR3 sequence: CASSEPLAGLQFDTQYF. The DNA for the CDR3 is TGTGCCAGCAGTGAGCCCCTAGCGGGACTACAATTTGATACGCAGTATTTT.

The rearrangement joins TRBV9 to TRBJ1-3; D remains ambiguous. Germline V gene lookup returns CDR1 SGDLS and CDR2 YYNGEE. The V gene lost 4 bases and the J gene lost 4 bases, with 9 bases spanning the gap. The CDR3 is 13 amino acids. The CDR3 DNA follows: TGTGCCAGCAGCCCCCCCTTGGGAAACACCATATATTTT. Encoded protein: CASSPPLGNTIYF.

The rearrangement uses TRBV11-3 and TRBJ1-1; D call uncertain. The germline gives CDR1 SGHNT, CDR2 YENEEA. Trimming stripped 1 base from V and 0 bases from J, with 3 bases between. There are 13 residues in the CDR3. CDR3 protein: CASSLGVNTEAFF. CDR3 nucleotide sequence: TGTGCCAGCAGCTTAGGCGTGAACACTGAAGCTTTCTTT.

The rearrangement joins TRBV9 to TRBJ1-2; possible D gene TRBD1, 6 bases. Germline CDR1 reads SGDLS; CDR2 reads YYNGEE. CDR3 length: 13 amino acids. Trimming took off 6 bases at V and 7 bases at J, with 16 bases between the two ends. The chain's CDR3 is CASTLGGGGGYTF. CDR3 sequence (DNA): TGTGCCAGCACCCTAGGGGGTGGTGGTGGCTACACCTTC.

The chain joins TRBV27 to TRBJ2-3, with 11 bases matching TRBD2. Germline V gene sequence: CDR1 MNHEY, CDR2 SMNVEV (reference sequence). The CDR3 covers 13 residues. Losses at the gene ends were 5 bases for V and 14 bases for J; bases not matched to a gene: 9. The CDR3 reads CASSRTSGRRGYF. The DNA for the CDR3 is TGTGCCAGCAGTCGAACTAGCGGGAGACGGGGGTATTTT.

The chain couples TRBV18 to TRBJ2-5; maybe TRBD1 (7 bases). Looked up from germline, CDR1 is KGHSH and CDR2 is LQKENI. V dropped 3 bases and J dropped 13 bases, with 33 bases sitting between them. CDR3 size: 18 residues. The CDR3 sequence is CASSPSNNRGAGSLRAYF. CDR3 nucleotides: TGTGCCAGCTCACCGTCGAATAACAGGGGTGCGGGAAGTCTTCGTGCGTACTTC.

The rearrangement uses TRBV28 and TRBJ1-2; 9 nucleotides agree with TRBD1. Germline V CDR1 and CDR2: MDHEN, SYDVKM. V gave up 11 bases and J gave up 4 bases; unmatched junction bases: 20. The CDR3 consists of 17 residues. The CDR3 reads CAGSTNRGPAVIYGYTF. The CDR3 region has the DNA TGTGCCGGATCCACTAACAGGGGGCCGGCTGTTATCTATGGCTACACCTTC.

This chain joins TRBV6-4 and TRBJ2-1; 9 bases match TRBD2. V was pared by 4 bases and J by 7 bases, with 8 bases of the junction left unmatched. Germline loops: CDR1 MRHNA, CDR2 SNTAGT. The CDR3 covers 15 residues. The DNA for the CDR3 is TGTGCCAGCAGTGTGACTAGCGGAGGGGTGAATGAGCAGTTCTTC. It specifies CASSVTSGGVNEQFF.

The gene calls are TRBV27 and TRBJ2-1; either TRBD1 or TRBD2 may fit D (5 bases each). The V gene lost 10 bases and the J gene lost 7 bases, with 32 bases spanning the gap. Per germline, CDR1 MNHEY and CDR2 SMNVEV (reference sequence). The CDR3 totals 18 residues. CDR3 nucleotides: TGTGCCACCAGAGACGGGCGATCGAGGGCGTGGGGCTCTAATGAGCAGTTCTTC. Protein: CATRDGRSRAWGSNEQFF.

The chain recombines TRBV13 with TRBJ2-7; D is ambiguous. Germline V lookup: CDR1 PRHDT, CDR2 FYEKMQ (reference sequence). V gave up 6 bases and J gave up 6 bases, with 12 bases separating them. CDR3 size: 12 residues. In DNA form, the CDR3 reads TGTGCCAGCAGGCCAAGGTTGGGCGAGCAGTACTTC. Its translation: CASRPRLGEQYF.

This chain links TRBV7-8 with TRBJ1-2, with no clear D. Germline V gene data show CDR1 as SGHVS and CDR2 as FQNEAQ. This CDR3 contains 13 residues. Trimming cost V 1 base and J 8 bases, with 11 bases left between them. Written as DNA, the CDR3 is TGTGCCAGCAGCTTAGGTAGTTTAAACGGCTACACCTTC. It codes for CASSLGSLNGYTF. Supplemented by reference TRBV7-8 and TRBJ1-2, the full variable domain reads GAGVSQSPRYKVAKRGQDVALRCDPISGHVSLFWYQQALGQGPEFLTYFQNEAQLDKSGLPSDRFFAERPEGSVSTLKIQRTQQEDSAVYLCASSLGSLNGYTFGSGTRLTVV.

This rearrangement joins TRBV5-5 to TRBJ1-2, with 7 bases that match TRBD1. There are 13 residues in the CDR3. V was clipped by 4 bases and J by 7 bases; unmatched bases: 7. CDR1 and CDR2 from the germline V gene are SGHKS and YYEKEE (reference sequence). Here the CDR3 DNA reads TGTGCCAGCAGCCATTACGACAGGGCTGGCTACACCTTC. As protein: CASSHYDRAGYTF.